The clone carrying this T cell receptor (beta chain) was detected many times. The data were taken from a study of blood T cells in healthy people across ages. A sample-barcoded 5' primer and a J-beta primer mix were used in a second PCR of about 7 to 12 cycles. MiXCR, applied by TCRdb to the 5' RACE reads, yields one record per CDR3 protein. The table includes around 1,800,000 distinct CDR3 sequences, about two fifths detected once. The sequenced material came from blood. This TCR was recovered from a human donor in good health.

CDR3 bases: TGTGCCAGCAGTTCCCCTGGGACAGCCGAGCAGTACTTC. Its protein is CASSSPGTAEQYF. The chain employs TRBV28 and TRBJ2-7; 7 nucleotides align to TRBD1. This CDR3 is 13 amino acids long. V was clipped by 4 bases and J by 6 bases; unmatched bases: 6. Looked up from germline, CDR1 is MDHEN and CDR2 is SYDVKM.